A single sample is the source of the 25 T cell receptor beta chains below, sequenced in a study of blood T cell repertoires in COVID-19. Profiling relied on immunoSEQ multiplex PCR, and the TCRdb table lists in-frame clones only, not all of them. The table includes more than 95,000 clones, 82% detected once. Sequencing used peripheral blood. These TCRs come from a man older than 75 with acute or convalescent COVID-19.

The V call is TRBV6-4, the J call TRBJ1-5; D call uncertain. V lost 3 bases and J 4 bases, leaving 7 bases between the germline ends. CDR1 MRHNA and CDR2 SNTAGT come from the germline V gene. This CDR3 has 13 residues. The CDR3 sequence is CASSETGNQPQHF. For the CDR3, the DNA is TGTGCCAGCAGTGAAACGGGTAATCAGCCCCAGCATTTT.

This chain connects TRBV7-2 to TRBJ2-6, with unresolved D. V was cut by 5 bases and J by 4 bases, with 12 bases left in between. The CDR3 runs 15 residues. Germline values: CDR1 SGHTA, CDR2 FQGNSA. This CDR3 reads CASSGAFIGANVLTF. The CDR3 nucleotides are TGTGCCAGCAGCGGAGCTTTCATAGGGGCCAACGTCCTGACTTTC.

V is TRBV25-1 and J is TRBJ1-6; a possible D gene is TRBD1 (5 bases). Trimming removed 0 bases from V and 9 bases from J, with 6 bases in between. The CDR3 covers 13 residues. Germline V gene data show CDR1 as MGHDK and CDR2 as SYGVNS. In DNA form, the CDR3 reads TGTGCCAGCAGTGAATATAGGGGTTCACCCCTCCACTTT. The encoded protein is CASSEYRGSPLHF.

The chain joins TRBV27 to TRBJ2-5; the D gene is possibly TRBD2 (5 bases). This CDR3 contains 15 residues. Germline V gene lookup returns CDR1 MNHEY and CDR2 SMNVEV (reference sequence). The V gene lost 8 bases and the J gene lost 5 bases, with 21 bases spanning the gap. CDR3 DNA sequence: TGTGCCAGCCGTGTAAGAGGGCAGGCTCAGGAGACCCAGTACTTC. This translates into CASRVRGQAQETQYF.

The chain has TRBV4-3 and TRBJ2-2; D gene ambiguous. The V gene's germline CDR1 is LGHNA and CDR2 YSLEER. There are 15 residues in the CDR3. Deletions cut 1 base from V and 6 bases from J, with 12 bases between. The CDR3 is CASSQGGSHPGELFF. DNA of the CDR3: TGCGCCAGCAGCCAAGGCGGATCTCACCCCGGGGAGCTGTTTTTT.

The chain has TRBV28 and TRBJ1-3; TRBD1 agrees at 7 bases. V lost 6 bases and J lost 2; bases outside the gene matches: 7. This CDR3 comprises 15 residues. From germline, CDR1 is MDHEN and CDR2 SYDVKM. CDR3 DNA: TGTGCCAGCAGCCCCCCCCAGGGGGCTGGAAACACCATATATTTT. Translating gives CASSPPQGAGNTIYF.

The CDR3 nucleotides are TGTGCCACCAGTGATTTGCGTCTAGCGGGGGGCCAAGAGACCCAGTACTTC. This sequence encodes CATSDLRLAGGQETQYF. The chain uses TRBV24-1 and TRBJ2-5; 11 positions agree with TRBD2. Trimming removed 0 bases from V and 1 base from J; junction bases left unmatched: 3. This CDR3 comprises 17 residues. The germline V gene encodes CDR1 KGHDR and CDR2 SFDVKD.

V and J are TRBV27 and TRBJ1-1; 7 bases align to TRBD1. Trimming at V came to 2 bases and at J to 0 bases, leaving 6 bases not matched to a gene. The V gene's germline CDR1 is MNHEY and CDR2 SMNVEV (reference sequence). The CDR3 runs 16 residues. CDR3 nucleotides: TGTGCCAGCAGTTTAGAGGGGGCTTTTATGAACACTGAAGCTTTCTTT. It codes for CASSLEGAFMNTEAFF.

V gene TRBV25-1 combines with J gene TRBJ2-5; D is unclear. The CDR3 has 13 residues. From germline, CDR1 is MGHDK and CDR2 SYGVNS. The V end was cut by 4 bases, the J end by 5 bases, with 11 bases between. DNA for the CDR3: TGTGCCAGCAGTGCCACAAAAACGGAGACCCAGTACTTC. It is translated as CASSATKTETQYF. Drawing the rest from reference TRBV25-1 and TRBJ2-5, the complete variable domain is EADIYQTPRYLVIGTGKKITLECSQTMGHDKMYWYQQDPGMELHLIHYSYGVNSTEKGDLSSESTVSRIRTEHFPLTLESARPSHTSQYLCASSATKTETQYFGPGTRLLVL.

The chain combines TRBV6-6 with TRBJ2-5; 10 nucleotides line up with TRBD1. From germline, CDR1 is MNHNY and CDR2 SVGAGI (reference sequence). This CDR3 has 17 amino acids. The V segment lost 5 bases and the J segment 1 base; nucleotides outside the gene matches: 10. Written as DNA, the CDR3 is TGTGCCAGCAGTCATCTAACCGGGACAGGGGCCCAAGAGACCCAGTACTTC. It yields the protein CASSHLTGTGAQETQYF.

The rearrangement uses TRBV11-2 and TRBJ2-3; D possibly corresponds to TRBD1 (6 bases). Trimming removed 4 bases from V and 0 bases from J, with 11 bases in between. The CDR3 loop spans 15 amino acids. Germline-derived CDR1 and CDR2 are SGHAT and FQNNGV. The DNA for the CDR3 is TGTGCCAGCAGCTCCGGGACACGGAGCACAGATACGCAGTATTTT. Encoded protein: CASSSGTRSTDTQYF.

This chain joins TRBV10-3 and TRBJ2-1; 12 bases align to TRBD2. V was clipped by 7 bases and J by 10 bases; unmatched bases: 8. This CDR3 comprises 14 residues. Germline CDR1 is ENHRY and CDR2 is SYGVKD. CDR3 bases: TGTGCCATCACTGCTAGCGGGAGGGCTGGGGAGCAGTTCTTC. Translation gives CAITASGRAGEQFF.

V is TRBV6-2 or TRBV6-3 and J is TRBJ2-5; TRBD2 matches 13 bases. The CDR3 spans 15 residues. Unmatched junction bases numbered 5, after V lost 5 bases and J lost 5 bases. Germline V lookup: CDR1 MNHEY, CDR2 SVGEGT. The CDR3 here is CASSPLAGGSETQYF. In nucleotides, the CDR3 is TGTGCCAGCAGTCCACTAGCGGGGGGGAGCGAGACCCAGTACTTC.

The rearrangement uses TRBV10-3 and TRBJ1-2, with 8 bases matching TRBD1. There are 14 residues in the CDR3. With V trimmed by 6 bases and J by 5 bases, 8 bases remained unmatched. Germline V gene lookup returns CDR1 ENHRY and CDR2 SYGVKD. CDR3 in amino acids: CAISPTGDLYGYTF. The CDR3 coding sequence is TGTGCCATCAGCCCGACAGGGGACCTTTATGGCTACACCTTC.

The rearrangement joins TRBV2 to TRBJ1-2; D unclear. The CDR3 length is 13 residues. Germline lookup yields CDR1 SNHLY and CDR2 FYNNEI. With 3 bases removed from V and 7 bases from J, the gap between germline ends came to 12 bases. In nucleotides, the CDR3 is TGTGCCAGCAGTGATTTGTGGTCGGGTGGCTACACCTTC. Residues: CASSDLWSGGYTF. Full variable domain (remainder filled in from reference TRBV2 and TRBJ1-2): EPEVTQTPSHQVTQMGQEVILRCVPISNHLYFYWYRQILGQKVEFLVSFYNNEISEKSEIFDDQFSVERPDGSNFTLKIRSTKLEDSAMYFCASSDLWSGGYTFGSGTRLTVV.

This clone was picked up one time. The chain recombines TRBV6-5 with TRBJ2-7, with a possible D match to TRBD1 (7 bases). Germline CDR1 and CDR2: MNHEY and SVGAGI. The CDR3 is 14 amino acids. V gave up 7 bases and J gave up 7 bases, with 20 bases separating them. Here the CDR3 reads CASTSGGGAKEQYF. In nucleotides, the CDR3 is TGTGCCAGCACAAGCGGAGGGGGCGCGAAAGAGCAGTACTTC.

V gene TRBV30 combines with J gene TRBJ1-1; 7 bases agree with TRBD1. Germline trimming cut 2 bases from V and 0 bases from J; bases unmatched to any gene: 3. This CDR3 has 14 amino acids. The germline gives CDR1 GTSNPN, CDR2 SVGIG (reference sequence). The CDR3 region is CAWSLGQVNTEAFF. CDR3 in DNA: TGTGCCTGGAGTTTAGGACAGGTGAACACTGAAGCTTTCTTT.

The CDR3, as DNA: TGTGCCAGCAGCCCCGGCTTGATGGCTAGCGGGGCTCTGCGTCTGTTAAAGACCCAGTACTTC. It is translated as CASSPGLMASGALRLLKTQYF. This chain uses TRBV7-6 with TRBJ2-5; 9 bases are shared with TRBD2. V lost 5 bases to trimming and J lost 6 bases; unmatched junction nucleotides: 28. The CDR3 extends over 21 amino acids. Germline V gene data show CDR1 as SGHVS and CDR2 as FNYEAQ.

This chain connects TRBV28 to TRBJ1-1; maybe TRBD1 (5 bases). Trimming removed 2 bases from V and 1 base from J, with 11 bases in between. Germline lookup yields CDR1 MDHEN and CDR2 SYDVKM. This CDR3 is 15 amino acids long. The CDR3 region is CASSLGGAGNTEAFF. DNA for the CDR3: TGTGCCAGCAGTTTAGGCGGGGCAGGGAACACTGAAGCTTTCTTT.

This rearrangement joins TRBV18 to TRBJ2-2, with 7 bases that match TRBD1. The CDR3 consists of 15 residues. Trimming removed 3 bases from V and 0 bases from J; junction bases left unmatched: 1. Looked up from germline, CDR1 is KGHSH and CDR2 is LQKENI. The CDR3 bases are TGTGCCAGCTCACCCGACAGGGCGAACACCGGGGAGCTGTTTTTT. Its translation is CASSPDRANTGELFF.

The rearrangement uses TRBV5-4 and TRBJ1-6; possible D gene TRBD1, 6 bases. This CDR3 is built from 15 residues. Per germline, CDR1 SGHNT and CDR2 YYREEE (reference sequence). V was trimmed by 1 base and J by 5 bases, leaving 10 bases between them. As DNA, the CDR3 is TGTGCCAGCAGCTTGCAGGGGACGGATAATTCACCCCTCCACTTT. This translates into CASSLQGTDNSPLHF.

This chain links TRBV5-1 with TRBJ2-5; D not certain. This CDR3 region has 13 residues. The V end was cut by 4 bases, the J end by 5 bases, with 12 bases between. The germline V gene encodes CDR1 SGHRS and CDR2 YFSETQ. The CDR3 reads CASSRDVVETQYF. Here the CDR3 DNA reads TGCGCCAGCAGCCGAGATGTGGTGGAGACCCAGTACTTC.

The DNA of the CDR3 is TGCGCCAGCAGATTCGACAGGGCTGGGACCGGGGAGCTGTTTTTT. Its protein product is CASRFDRAGTGELFF. V and J are TRBV10-1 and TRBJ2-2; 7 bases fit TRBD1. Germline V gene sequence: CDR1 WNHNN, CDR2 SYGVQD (reference sequence). The CDR3 runs 15 residues. The trim removed 6 bases at V and 5 bases at J, leaving 9 bases unmatched.

J is TRBJ1-3 and V is TRBV6-6; 7 nucleotides line up with TRBD1. CDR1 MNHNY and CDR2 SVGAGI come from the germline V gene (reference sequence). The CDR3 consists of 18 residues. J was trimmed by 0 bases and V by 5 bases; bases with no gene match: 13. CDR3 DNA: TGTGCCAGCAGTCCCTTTCGGGCAGGGGGGAGCTCTGGAAACACCATATATTTT. This translates into CASSPFRAGGSSGNTIYF.

The chain is built from TRBV10-3 and TRBJ1-6; 9 bases map to TRBD1. V lost 10 bases to trimming and J lost 9 bases; unmatched junction nucleotides: 7. The CDR3 is 13 amino acids. Germline V gives CDR1 ENHRY, CDR2 SYGVKD. CDR3 residues: CATGQGKASPLHF. CDR3 nucleotides: TGTGCCACCGGACAGGGGAAGGCTTCACCCCTCCACTTT.